This section outlines one T cell receptor beta chain sequence together with its context. Only in-frame clones appear in the TCRdb table, and some are missing; sequencing was by immunoSEQ multiplex PCR. The sample lists about 72,000 clones, roughly 92% occurring once. This entry is derived from a study of technical replicates of blood from a few donors. CDR3 length: 15 amino acids. The V gene's germline CDR1 is KGHSH and CDR2 LQKENI. Trimming shortened V by 6 bases and J by 0 bases, and 12 bases separated the two germline ends. The chain employs TRBV18 and TRBJ1-5; tentative D call: TRBD1 (6 bases). The specimen was T cells isolated from PBMCs. The receptor was isolated from a human donor in good health. CDR3 loop: CASSPQGYSNQPQHF. As DNA, the CDR3 is TGTGCCAGCTCCCCGCAGGGGTATAGCAATCAGCCCCAGCATTTT.